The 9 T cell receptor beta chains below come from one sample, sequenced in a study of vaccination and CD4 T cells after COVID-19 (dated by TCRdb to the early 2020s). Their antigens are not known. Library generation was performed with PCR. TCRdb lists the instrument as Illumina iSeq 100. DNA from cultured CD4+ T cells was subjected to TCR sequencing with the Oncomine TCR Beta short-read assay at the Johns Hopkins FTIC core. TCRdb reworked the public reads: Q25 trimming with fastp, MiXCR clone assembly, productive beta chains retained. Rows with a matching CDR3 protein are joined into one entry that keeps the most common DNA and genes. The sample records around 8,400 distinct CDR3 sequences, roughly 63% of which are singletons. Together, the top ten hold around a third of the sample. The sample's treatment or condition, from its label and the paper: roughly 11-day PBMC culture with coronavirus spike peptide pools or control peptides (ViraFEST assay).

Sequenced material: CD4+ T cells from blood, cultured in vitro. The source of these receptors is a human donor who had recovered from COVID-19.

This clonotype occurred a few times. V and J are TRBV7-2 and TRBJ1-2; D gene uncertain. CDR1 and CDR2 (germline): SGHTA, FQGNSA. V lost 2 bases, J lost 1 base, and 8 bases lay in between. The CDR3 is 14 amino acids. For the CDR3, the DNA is TGTGCCAGCAGCTTACAAGGGTATAACTATGGCTACACCTTC. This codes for CASSLQGYNYGYTF.

The CDR3 protein is CASRTGPNSFSPLHF. The CDR3 coding sequence is TGTGCCAGCAGGACAGGTCCTAACTCCTTTTCACCCCTCCACTTT. The chain links TRBV27 to TRBJ1-6; maybe TRBD1 (6 bases). Trimming left V 6 bases short and J 9 bases short, with 18 bases between. Per germline, CDR1 MNHEY and CDR2 SMNVEV (reference sequence). The length of the CDR3 is 15 residues.

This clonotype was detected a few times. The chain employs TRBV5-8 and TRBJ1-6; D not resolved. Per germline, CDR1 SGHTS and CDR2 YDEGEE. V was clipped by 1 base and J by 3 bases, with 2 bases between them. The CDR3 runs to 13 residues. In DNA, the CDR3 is TGTGCCAGCAGCTTGCGCTATAATTCACCCCTCCACTTT. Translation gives CASSLRYNSPLHF.

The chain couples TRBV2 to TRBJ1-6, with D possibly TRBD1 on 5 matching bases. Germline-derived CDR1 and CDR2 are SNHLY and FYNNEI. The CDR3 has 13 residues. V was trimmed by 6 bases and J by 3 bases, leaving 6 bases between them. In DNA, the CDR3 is TGTGCCAGCAGGGGGGACTATAATTCACCCCTCCACTTT. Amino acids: CASRGDYNSPLHF.

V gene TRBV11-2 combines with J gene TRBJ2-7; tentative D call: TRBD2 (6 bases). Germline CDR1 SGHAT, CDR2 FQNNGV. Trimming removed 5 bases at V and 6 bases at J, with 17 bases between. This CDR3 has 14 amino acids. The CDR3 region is CASSETGRRGEQYF. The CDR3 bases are TGTGCCAGCAGCGAGACCGGGAGAAGGGGCGAGCAGTACTTC.

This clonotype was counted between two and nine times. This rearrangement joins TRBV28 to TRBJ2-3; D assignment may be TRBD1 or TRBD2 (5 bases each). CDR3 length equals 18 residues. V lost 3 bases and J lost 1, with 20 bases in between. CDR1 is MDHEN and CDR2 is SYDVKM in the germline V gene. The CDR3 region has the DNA TGTGCCAGCAGTTTTATGACCGGACGGGAAGGGGGCACAGATACGCAGTATTTT. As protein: CASSFMTGREGGTDTQYF. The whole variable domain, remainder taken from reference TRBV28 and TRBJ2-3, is DVKVTQSSRYLVKRTGEKVFLECVQDMDHENMFWYRQDPGLGLRLIYFSYDVKMKEKGDIPEGYSVSREKKERFSLILESASTNQTSMYLCASSFMTGREGGTDTQYFGPGTRLTVL.

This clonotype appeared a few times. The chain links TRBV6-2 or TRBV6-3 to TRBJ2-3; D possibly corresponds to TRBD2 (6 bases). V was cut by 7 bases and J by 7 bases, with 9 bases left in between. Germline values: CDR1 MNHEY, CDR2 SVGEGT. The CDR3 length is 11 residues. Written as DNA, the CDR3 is TGTGCCAGCACCGGGAGTAATACGCAGTATTTT. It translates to CASTGSNTQYF.

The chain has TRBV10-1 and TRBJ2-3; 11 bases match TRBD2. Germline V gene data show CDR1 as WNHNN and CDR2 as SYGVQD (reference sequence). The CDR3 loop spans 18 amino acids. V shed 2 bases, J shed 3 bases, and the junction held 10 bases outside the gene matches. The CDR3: CASSEVRPGTSGTDTQYF. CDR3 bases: TGCGCCAGCAGTGAGGTCCGGCCCGGGACTAGCGGTACAGATACGCAGTATTTT.

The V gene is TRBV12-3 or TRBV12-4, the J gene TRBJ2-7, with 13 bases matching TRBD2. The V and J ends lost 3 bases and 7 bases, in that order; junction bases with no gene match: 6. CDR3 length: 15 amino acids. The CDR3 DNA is TGTGCCAGCAGTTTTGGACTAGCGGGAGTGGGGGAGCAGTACTTC. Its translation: CASSFGLAGVGEQYF.